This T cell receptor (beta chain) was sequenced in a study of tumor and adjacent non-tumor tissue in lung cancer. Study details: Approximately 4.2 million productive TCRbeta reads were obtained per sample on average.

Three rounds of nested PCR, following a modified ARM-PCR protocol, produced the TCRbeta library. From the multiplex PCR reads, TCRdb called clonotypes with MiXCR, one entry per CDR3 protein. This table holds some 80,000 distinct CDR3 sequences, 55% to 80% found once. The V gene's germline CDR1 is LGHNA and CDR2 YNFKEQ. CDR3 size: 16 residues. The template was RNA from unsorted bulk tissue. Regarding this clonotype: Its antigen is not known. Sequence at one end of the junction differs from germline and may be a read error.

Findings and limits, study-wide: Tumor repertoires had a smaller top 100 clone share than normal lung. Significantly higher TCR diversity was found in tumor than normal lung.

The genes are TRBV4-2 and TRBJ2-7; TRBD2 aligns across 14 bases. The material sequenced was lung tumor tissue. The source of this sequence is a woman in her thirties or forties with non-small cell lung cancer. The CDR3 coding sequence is TGTGCCAGCAGCCAGATGACTAGCGGGAGGGCCTACGAGGAGTACTTC. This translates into CASSQMTSGRAYEEYF.